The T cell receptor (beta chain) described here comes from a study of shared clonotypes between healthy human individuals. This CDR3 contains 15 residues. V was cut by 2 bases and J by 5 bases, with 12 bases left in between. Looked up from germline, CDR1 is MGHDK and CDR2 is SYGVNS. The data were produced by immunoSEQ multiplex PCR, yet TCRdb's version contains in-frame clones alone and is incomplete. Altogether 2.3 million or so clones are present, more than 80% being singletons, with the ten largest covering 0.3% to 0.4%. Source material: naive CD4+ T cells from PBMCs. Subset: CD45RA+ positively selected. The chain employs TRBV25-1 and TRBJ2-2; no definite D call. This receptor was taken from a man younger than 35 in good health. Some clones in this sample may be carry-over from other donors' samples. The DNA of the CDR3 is TGTGCCAGCAGTGAAGTCCCTTTAACGACCGGGGAGCTGTTTTTT. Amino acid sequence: CASSEVPLTTGELFF.